This T cell receptor (beta chain) derives from a study of beta chain features in type 1 diabetes (dated by TCRdb to 2016 to 2019). The study in broad terms: Mean age, gender distribution, total cell number and subset yield did not differ between patients and healthy donors. In the study, TCRB repertoires of sorted circulating CD4+ T cell subsets from recently diagnosed type 1 diabetes patients were compared with those of matched healthy donors. A total of roughly 100 million sorted cells were examined across all samples, and the number of cells per subset was strongly correlated with RNA yield. Naive and central memory subsets were obtained from all 30 or so donors, but regulatory and stem cell-like memory subsets were isolated from only 8 patients and about 8 healthy donors. Study-wide conclusions, independent of this receptor: PCR might favor shorter templates, but patient and control samples were amplified and corrected together, so any skew would affect both groups equally. In all four CD4+ subsets, TCRB CDR3 length was moderately but significantly shorter in type 1 diabetes patients. Naive, central memory and regulatory TCRB repertoires appeared to be more alike among patients than among healthy donors. Because cDNA was sequenced instead of genomic DNA, activated cells with high expression could be over-represented, although the groups did not differ in activation or CD3 levels. At VDJ recombination sites, patients with type 1 diabetes made fewer insertions and deleted more nucleotides, a pattern implying thymic rearrangement abnormalities. HLA sub-analyses involved small numbers of individuals, so any influence of HLA type on TCRB rearrangement remained unresolved.

Concerning this clone: The antigen it recognizes is unknown. Per-base quality was not reported, and no clone a single base away is much larger than it.

A single peripheral blood draw of approximately 120 mL on average was collected from each donor into heparinised tubes. A BD FACSAria II and a panel including CD45RO, CCR7, CD25, CD127, CD95 and CD27 were used to sort naive, central memory, regulatory and stem cell-like memory CD4+ T cells. All sorted populations exceeded 95% purity. PBMCs were isolated right away by Lymphoprep density gradient centrifugation and were stained directly, without culture. So that batch effects would be minimized, each experiment stained and sorted samples in pairs, pairing one healthy donor with one patient. The entire amount of isolated RNA was reverse transcribed using the High Capacity cDNA Reverse Transcription Kit, so the sequenced TCRB transcripts were expressed ones. Naive, central memory and regulatory T cell samples underwent deep immunoSEQ sequencing, averaging approximately 3.3 million total reads per sample. Sorted cells were lysed in RLT buffer and RNA was extracted with DNase-treated RNeasy Micro or Mini kits, depending on cell number. Each cell subset was processed on its own to prevent cross-contamination, while patient and healthy donor samples were processed together. The immunoSEQ multiplex PCR was used to amplify TCRB sequences from cDNA, generating 87-bp fragments that spanned the CDR3 region. Sequencing of the amplicons was performed on the Illumina HiSeq platform. Processing in the source paper ran as follows. PCR bias was corrected computationally using synthetic template baselines, and reads within Hamming distance 2 were collapsed, with unmergeable singletons discarded. Reads were aligned against IMGT so that V, D and J genes, CDR3 length and insertions or deletions at six rearrangement sites could be assigned. Clonotype counts were normalized to sorted cell number within each subset before computing true diversity and Gini coefficients with the tcR R package. Repertoire sharing was quantified using the overlap coefficient calculated on TCRB nucleotide sequences. TCRdb limited this immuneACCESS table to in-frame rearrangements with V and J called. A share of clones is missing; checked studies link under half to unresolved V genes, and the rest is unexplained. The V and J calls and the clone size are those of that table, but D and trimming were determined from the DNA. The sample profile shows about 160,000 clones; approximately 10% of them were found once. In total, the top ten clones hold under 0.85% of the sample.

Germline trimming amounts to 5 bases on V and 10 bases on J, with 6 as the count of junction bases outside the gene matches. Including the terminal cysteine and phenylalanine, the CDR3 comprises 12 residues. CDR3 DNA is the only sequence kept; it has 36 bases, read in frame from the first base. CDR1 SGHTA and CDR2 FQGNSA are derived from the germline V gene. The source is a woman in her 30s with type 1 diabetes. The chain is assembled from TRBV7-2 and TRBJ1-1, with 8 central nucleotides matching TRBD1. Specimen: central memory CD4+ T cells from blood. CDR3 loop: CASSRTGYGAFF. The nucleotide sequence is given as TGTGCCAGCAGCCGGACAGGGTATGGAGCTTTCTTT.